Each of the 31 T cell receptor beta chains below was sequenced from the same sample in a study of blood T cells in healthy people across ages. For the second PCR, which ran for roughly 6 to 11 cycles, a sample-barcoded 5' primer and a J-beta primer mix were used. TCRdb re-called the 5' RACE reads through MiXCR, storing one row per CDR3 protein. The sample contains 800,000 to 950,000 distinct CDR3 sequences, 35% to 40% of which appear only once. Sequenced material: blood. The receptors derive from a man aged 18 to 29 in good health.

Only a few counts were recorded for this clonotype. A much larger clone sits a single nucleotide away, making a read error possible. This rearrangement joins TRBV29-1 to TRBJ2-1; D is undetermined. V lost 2 bases and J 13 bases, leaving 18 bases between the germline ends. Looked up from germline, CDR1 is SQVTM and CDR2 is ANQGSEA. The CDR3 runs 13 residues. CDR3 region: CSVETIRPLPQFF. Here the CDR3 DNA reads TGCAGCGTTGAAACGATTCGGCCCCTGCCCCAGTTCTTC.

J is TRBJ2-3 and V is TRBV4-3; TRBD1 is a possible D gene (5 bases). V lost 4 bases and J lost 3, with 8 bases in between. The CDR3 spans 13 residues. Germline assignment: CDR1 LGHNA and CDR2 YSLEER. The CDR3 sequence: CASSPRQTDTQYF. The CDR3 bases are TGCGCCAGCAGCCCCCGACAGACAGATACGCAGTATTTT.

This clonotype was seen repeatedly, ten times or more. The chain has TRBV10-3 and TRBJ2-7; the match to TRBD1 covers 8 bases. V shed 4 bases and J 0 bases; nucleotides not matched to a gene: 2. Germline-derived CDR1 and CDR2 are ENHRY and SYGVKD. The CDR3 is made up of 14 amino acids. The CDR3 sequence: CAISGTGLSYEQYF. CDR3 bases: TGTGCCATCAGTGGGACAGGGCTCTCCTACGAGCAGTACTTC.

The chain combines TRBV28 with TRBJ2-3, with a tentative D call TRBD1 (7 bases). The germline V and J ends were trimmed by 6 bases and 0 bases, with 28 bases remaining between them. The germline V gene has CDR1 MDHEN and CDR2 SYDVKM. The CDR3 runs to 20 residues. DNA of the CDR3: TGTGCCAGCAGCCCCGGGGGCACGGGACAGATAGACCCTAGCACAGATACGCAGTATTTT. Residues: CASSPGGTGQIDPSTDTQYF.

The sample holds a few counts of this clonotype. The chain joins TRBV27 to TRBJ2-7, with D perhaps TRBD2 (7 bases). CDR1 MNHEY and CDR2 SMNVEV come from the germline V gene (reference sequence). V lost 6 bases and J 3 bases, leaving 15 bases between the germline ends. The CDR3 runs to 14 residues. The CDR3 reads CASRATGGYYEQYF. DNA of the CDR3: TGTGCCAGCAGGGCAACGGGGGGCTACTACGAGCAGTACTTC.

The rearrangement links TRBV7-9 to TRBJ2-2; no clear D. Trimming took 8 bases from V and 1 from J, leaving 11 bases between them. This CDR3 contains 14 residues. Germline V CDR1 and CDR2: SEHNR, FQNEAQ (reference sequence). In DNA form, the CDR3 reads TGTGCCAGCCCAAAACGGCGGAACACCGGGGAGCTGTTTTTT. Protein: CASPKRRNTGELFF.

The chain is built from TRBV7-9 and TRBJ2-7; TRBD2 might be the D (5 bases). Germline CDR1 is SEHNR and CDR2 is FQNEAQ (reference sequence). The CDR3 runs to 15 residues. V was trimmed by 5 bases and J by 3 bases, leaving 17 bases between them. In DNA, the CDR3 is TGTGCCAGCAGCGCCGCTCGGGGTACGGTCTACGAGCAGTACTTC. This codes for CASSAARGTVYEQYF.

This chain uses TRBV3-1 with TRBJ2-1, with a weak D call TRBD2 (6 bases). V was clipped by 6 bases and J by 0 bases, with 12 bases between them. This CDR3 region has 15 residues. CDR1 LGHDT and CDR2 YNNKEL come from the germline V gene (reference sequence). The CDR3 nucleotides read TGTGCCAGCAGGGTAGCGGAAAGCTCCTACAATGAGCAGTTCTTC. It specifies CASRVAESSYNEQFF.

The chain links TRBV18 to TRBJ2-1; perhaps TRBD1 as D (5 bases). Germline CDR1 reads KGHSH; CDR2 reads LQKENI. Trimming cost V 2 bases and J 8 bases, with 10 bases left between them. This CDR3 is built from 13 residues. CDR3 DNA: TGTGCCAGCTCACCAGGGGCAGGCGATGAGCAGTTCTTC. Its protein is CASSPGAGDEQFF. Using reference TRBV18 and TRBJ2-1 for the parts outside the CDR3, the full variable domain is NAGVMQNPRHLVRRRGQEARLRCSPMKGHSHVYWYRQLPEEGLKFMVYLQKENIIDESGMPKERFSAEFPKEGPSILRIQQVVRGDSAAYFCASSPGAGDEQFFGPGTRLTVL.

This clonotype was counted between two and nine times. This chain connects TRBV20-1 to TRBJ1-1; D remains unclear. In germline, CDR1 is DFQATT, CDR2 SNEGSKA (reference sequence). With 6 bases removed from V and 2 bases from J, the gap between germline ends came to 13 bases. The CDR3 runs to 13 residues. The CDR3 spells CSASDQPNTEAFF. CDR3 sequence (DNA): TGCAGTGCCTCCGACCAACCTAACACTGAAGCTTTCTTT.

This clonotype was detected a few times. The chain carries TRBV10-3 and TRBJ2-1, with 8 positions matching TRBD1. Germline V gene data show CDR1 as ENHRY and CDR2 as SYGVKD. The J segment lost 5 bases and the V segment lost 4 bases, leaving 13 bases of the junction unmatched. This CDR3 is built from 17 residues. The CDR3 is CAISGPRTGGGNNEQFF. CDR3 nucleotide sequence: TGTGCCATCAGTGGCCCCCGAACAGGGGGTGGGAACAATGAGCAGTTCTTC.

This clonotype turned up a few times. The chain has TRBV4-1 and TRBJ1-5; D is ambiguous. V was shortened by 1 base and J by 2 bases, with 15 bases between the two germline ends. Germline CDR1 is MGHRA and CDR2 is YSYEKL. The CDR3 is 17 residues long. Here the CDR3 reads CASSQGPGGLGNQPQHF. The CDR3 region has the DNA TGCGCCAGCAGCCAAGGACCGGGCGGGTTGGGCAATCAGCCCCAGCATTTT.

The chain couples TRBV5-5 to TRBJ1-4, with D tentatively TRBD1 (5 bases). The V gene's germline CDR1 is SGHKS and CDR2 YYEKEE (reference sequence). The CDR3 runs 15 residues. Trimming removed 2 bases from V and 5 bases from J, with 13 bases in between. CDR3 coding DNA: TGTGCCAGCAGCTTTCCGGGACGGAGAAATGAAAAACTGTTTTTT. Translated, it gives CASSFPGRRNEKLFF. Based on the CDR3 plus reference TRBV5-5 and TRBJ1-4, the full variable domain is DAGVTQSPTHLIKTRGQQVTLRCSPISGHKSVSWYQQVLGQGPQFIFQYYEKEERGRGNFPDRFSARQFPNYSSELNVNALLLGDSALYLCASSFPGRRNEKLFFGSGTQLSVL.

This clonotype came up a few times. This rearrangement joins TRBV4-3 to TRBJ2-7, with D hard to call. The CDR3 sequence is 15 residues long. CDR1 LGHNA and CDR2 YSLEER come from the germline V gene. With 1 base removed from V and 2 bases from J, the gap between germline ends came to 12 bases. The CDR3 DNA reads as TGCGCCAGCAGCCAAGTGGCGGACCCCGCCTACGAGCAGTACTTC. This translates into CASSQVADPAYEQYF.

This clonotype was picked up many times. The chain links TRBV25-1 to TRBJ1-2, with TRBD1 matching over 7 bases. V shed 7 bases, J shed 7 bases, and the junction held 6 bases outside the gene matches. This CDR3 is 12 amino acids long. Germline V gene lookup returns CDR1 MGHDK and CDR2 SYGVNS. The CDR3 loop is CASTPRQGGYTF. For the CDR3, the DNA is TGTGCCAGCACCCCGCGACAGGGTGGCTACACCTTC.

This chain uses TRBV20-1 with TRBJ2-3; D gene unclear. V lost 1 base to trimming and J lost 2 bases, with 13 bases between them. Per the germline V gene, CDR1 is DFQATT and CDR2 is SNEGSKA (reference sequence). There are 15 residues in the CDR3. CDR3 in amino acids: CSARGTQHNTDTQYF. CDR3 bases: TGCAGTGCTAGAGGCACTCAACATAACACAGATACGCAGTATTTT.

The rearrangement uses TRBV5-5 and TRBJ2-3; D remains unclear. This CDR3 comprises 16 residues. V lost 1 base to trimming and J lost 2 bases, with 14 bases between them. Looked up from germline, CDR1 is SGHKS and CDR2 is YYEKEE (reference sequence). The CDR3 protein is CASSLTGGGFTDTQYF. As DNA, the CDR3 is TGTGCCAGCAGCTTGACCGGTGGTGGGTTCACAGATACGCAGTATTTT.

This clonotype was recorded a few times. V gene TRBV20-1 combines with J gene TRBJ2-3; D remains unclear. The CDR3 totals 14 residues. Germline lookup yields CDR1 DFQATT and CDR2 SNEGSKA (reference sequence). The V end lost 6 bases, the J end lost 4 bases, and 17 bases lay between the germline ends. The CDR3: CSAKRTQTADTQYF. The CDR3 DNA sequence: TGCAGTGCCAAGAGGACCCAGACGGCAGATACGCAGTATTTT.

V usage is TRBV7-2 and J usage is TRBJ1-1, with D possibly being TRBD1 (5 bases). Trimming pared 5 bases from V and 0 bases from J, leaving 19 bases between. Germline loops: CDR1 SGHTA, CDR2 FQGNSA. The CDR3 runs to 17 residues. Here the CDR3 DNA reads TGTGCCAGCAGCCCTCATCCCGGGGGGTCAATGAACACTGAAGCTTTCTTT. Residues: CASSPHPGGSMNTEAFF. Full variable domain (missing parts from reference TRBV7-2 and TRBJ1-1): GAGVSQSPSNKVTEKGKDVELRCDPISGHTALYWYRQSLGQGLEFLIYFQGNSAPDKSGLPSDRFSAERTGGSVSTLTIQRTQQEDSAVYLCASSPHPGGSMNTEAFFGQGTRLTVV.

This clonotype was picked up a small number of times. The genes are TRBV12-3 or TRBV12-4 and TRBJ1-3; D is perhaps TRBD1 (6 bases). V lost 1 base and J lost 9, with 13 bases in between. This CDR3 comprises 14 residues. In nucleotides, the CDR3 is TGTGCCAGCAGTTTAGGGGGACATCCCGGCACCATATATTTT. Translating it yields CASSLGGHPGTIYF.

There are a few counts of this clonotype. The chain uses TRBV12-3 or TRBV12-4 and TRBJ2-2, with 7 bases matching TRBD1. The CDR3 sequence is 13 residues long. With V trimmed by 4 bases and J by 6 bases, 2 bases remained unmatched. The CDR3 bases are TGTGCCAGCAGTTCGACAGGGTCCGGGGAGCTGTTTTTT. This translates into CASSSTGSGELFF.

This clonotype was picked up a small number of times. The chain recombines TRBV7-2 with TRBJ2-1; 7 nucleotides match TRBD1. Germline V CDR1 and CDR2: SGHTA, FQGNSA. V lost 5 bases to trimming and J lost 0 bases; unmatched junction nucleotides: 7. This CDR3 contains 16 residues. This CDR3 reads CASSTRQGGSYNEQFF. The DNA for the CDR3 is TGTGCCAGCAGCACCCGACAGGGCGGCTCCTACAATGAGCAGTTCTTC.

V and J are TRBV6-2 or TRBV6-3 and TRBJ2-7; the D gene could be TRBD1 or TRBD2 (7 bases each). Germline CDR1 reads MNHEY; CDR2 reads SVGEGT. V was trimmed by 4 bases and J by 1 base, leaving 20 bases between them. The CDR3 covers 17 residues. This CDR3 is CASSSGLSGTESYEQYF. The CDR3 DNA reads TGTGCCAGCAGTTCGGGACTATCCGGGACAGAGTCCTACGAGCAGTACTTC.

The J gene is TRBJ2-3, the V gene TRBV6-6; D unclear. This CDR3 has 13 amino acids. V was clipped by 7 bases and J by 3 bases, with 11 bases between them. CDR1 MNHNY and CDR2 SVGAGI come from the germline V gene (reference sequence). CDR3 coding DNA: TGTGCCAGCACTACAGTAATGACAGATACGCAGTATTTT. Amino acid sequence: CASTTVMTDTQYF.

The chain is built from TRBV29-1 and TRBJ1-2, with 8 positions matching TRBD1. The V segment lost 8 bases and the J segment 2 bases; nucleotides outside the gene matches: 10. This CDR3 spans 14 amino acids. The germline V gene has CDR1 SQVTM and CDR2 ANQGSEA. The CDR3 spells CSLQRDRLNYGYTF. Here the CDR3 DNA reads TGCAGCCTCCAAAGGGACAGGCTAAACTATGGCTACACCTTC.

This chain uses TRBV10-3 with TRBJ2-7, with 10 nucleotides matching TRBD1. Germline V gene data show CDR1 as ENHRY and CDR2 as SYGVKD. This CDR3 spans 17 amino acids. In DNA, the CDR3 is TGTACCGGCAGGTCTGATAGAGGGGACAGGGGTTCCTACGAGCAGTACTTC. As protein: CTGRSDRGDRGSYEQYF.

J is TRBJ1-2 and V is TRBV6-5; D possibly corresponds to TRBD1 (5 bases). Trimming cost V 0 bases and J 1 base, with 9 bases left between them. CDR1 and CDR2 from the germline V gene are MNHEY and SVGAGI. This CDR3 region has 15 residues. DNA of the CDR3: TGTGCCAGCAGTTACTCGGGGCAGAGTAACTATGGCTACACCTTC. Its protein is CASSYSGQSNYGYTF.

V and J are TRBV20-1 and TRBJ2-3; 8 bases agree with TRBD2. The CDR3 contains 15 residues. V gave up 3 bases and J gave up 2 bases; unmatched junction bases: 7. Per the germline V gene, CDR1 is DFQATT and CDR2 is SNEGSKA (reference sequence). The CDR3: CSARGAGELTDTQYF. For the CDR3, the DNA is TGCAGTGCTAGGGGAGCGGGGGAGCTCACAGATACGCAGTATTTT.

The chain has TRBV20-1 and TRBJ1-6; TRBD1 matches 7 bases. CDR1 and CDR2 from the germline V gene are DFQATT and SNEGSKA (reference sequence). J gave up 3 bases and V 3 bases, and 11 bases lay outside the gene matches. There are 17 residues in the CDR3. The CDR3 loop is CSASRLKGTVYNSPLHF. The CDR3 nucleotides read TGCAGTGCTAGCAGACTAAAAGGGACAGTCTATAATTCACCCCTCCACTTT.

The chain couples TRBV25-1 to TRBJ1-4; D unclear. Trimming left V 7 bases short and J 8 bases short, with 8 bases between. This CDR3 is 11 amino acids long. Per the germline V gene, CDR1 is MGHDK and CDR2 is SYGVNS. The CDR3 loop reads CASTLYEKLFF. The DNA for the CDR3 is TGTGCCAGCACCCTCTACGAAAAACTGTTTTTT. Together with reference TRBV25-1 and TRBJ1-4, the CDR3 gives the full variable domain: EADIYQTPRYLVIGTGKKITLECSQTMGHDKMYWYQQDPGMELHLIHYSYGVNSTEKGDLSSESTVSRIRTEHFPLTLESARPSHTSQYLCASTLYEKLFFGSGTQLSVL.

This clonotype appeared many times. V and J are TRBV4-1 and TRBJ2-3; TRBD1 aligns across 9 bases. This CDR3 has 15 amino acids. The junction had 6 bases not matched to a gene; V was cut back by 8 bases and J by 0 bases. Looked up from germline, CDR1 is MGHRA and CDR2 is YSYEKL. The CDR3 loop is CASGRQGVSTDTQYF. CDR3 sequence (DNA): TGCGCCAGCGGACGACAGGGGGTGAGCACAGATACGCAGTATTTT.